This T cell receptor (beta chain) was sequenced for a study of OX40 agonist ivuxolimab in advanced cancers. Study-wide context: Hepatocellular carcinoma, melanoma, renal cell or head and neck cancer occurred in dose-escalation patients. Study results and limitations: Relative to CD4+ cells, CD8+ T cells on average had more expanded clones.

The CDR3 is made up of 15 amino acids. Per the germline V gene, CDR1 is MNHEY and CDR2 is SVGAGI. Trimming stripped 0 bases from V and 4 bases from J, with 10 bases between. As concerns this clone: Its antigen is as yet unknown.

It was autoimmune disease history or systemic immunosuppression that excluded patients. At baseline, cycle 4 day 1, and cycle 7 day 1, blood was sampled. Clones were read by immunoSEQ multiplex PCR, and TCRdb kept only the in-frame ones, dropping some. The sample yields 65,000 to 70,000 clones, approximately 85% seen once. The chain uses TRBV6-5 and TRBJ1-5, with D unresolved. This TCR was sampled from an adult with an advanced solid tumor such as melanoma, head and neck, liver or kidney cancer. Sequenced here: CD4+ or CD8+ T cells sorted from blood, sampled in a trial of the OX40 agonist ivuxolimab. DNA for the CDR3: TGTGCCAGCAGTTACTCGATTCTGGGTAATCAGCCCCAGCATTTT. Translation: CASSYSILGNQPQHF.